This record looks at one TCR beta chain sequence and its context. Its antigen is unidentified. The data were produced by immunoSEQ multiplex PCR, yet TCRdb's version contains in-frame clones alone and is incomplete. The data hold about 94,000 clones, with 88% observed a single time. The data are from a study of identifying expanded T cells in peripheral blood. Regarding the study as a whole: Clone count variance between approximately two-week samples rose with total template count.

This CDR3 is built from 13 residues. Germline V gives CDR1 MNHNS, CDR2 SASEGT. Trimming stripped 7 bases from V and 3 bases from J, with 12 bases between. The receptor's source is a person aged 18-69 years in good health. Sample: blood. The genes are TRBV6-1 and TRBJ1-1, with a weak D call TRBD1 (5 bases). CDR3 residues: CASNLGGYTEAFF. In nucleotides, the CDR3 is TGTGCCAGCAATTTGGGGGGTTACACTGAAGCTTTCTTT.